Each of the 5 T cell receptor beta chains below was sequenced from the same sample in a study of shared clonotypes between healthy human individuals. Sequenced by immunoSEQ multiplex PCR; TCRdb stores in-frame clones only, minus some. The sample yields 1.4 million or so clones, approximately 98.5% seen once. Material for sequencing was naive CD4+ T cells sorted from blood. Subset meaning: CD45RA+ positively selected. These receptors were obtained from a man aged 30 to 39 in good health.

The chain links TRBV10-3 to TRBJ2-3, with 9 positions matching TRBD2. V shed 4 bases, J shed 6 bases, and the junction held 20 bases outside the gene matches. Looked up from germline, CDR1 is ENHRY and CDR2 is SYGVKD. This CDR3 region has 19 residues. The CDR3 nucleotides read TGTGCCATCAGTGCGAATAGCGGGAGTTTGATTGGGGGAACTGATACGCAGTATTTT. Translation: CAISANSGSLIGGTDTQYF.

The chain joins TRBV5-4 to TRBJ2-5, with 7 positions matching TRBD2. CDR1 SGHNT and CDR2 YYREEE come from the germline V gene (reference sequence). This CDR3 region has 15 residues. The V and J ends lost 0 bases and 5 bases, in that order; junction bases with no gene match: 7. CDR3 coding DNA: TGTGCCAGCAGCTTGGCGGGGGGTCTCAAGGAGACCCAGTACTTC. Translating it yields CASSLAGGLKETQYF.

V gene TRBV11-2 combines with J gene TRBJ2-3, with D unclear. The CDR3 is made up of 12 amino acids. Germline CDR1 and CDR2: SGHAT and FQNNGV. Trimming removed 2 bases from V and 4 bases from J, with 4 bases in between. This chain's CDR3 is CASSLPPDTQYF. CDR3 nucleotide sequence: TGTGCCAGCAGCTTACCGCCAGATACGCAGTATTTT. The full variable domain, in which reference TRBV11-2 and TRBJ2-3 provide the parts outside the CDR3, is EAGVAQSPRYKIIEKRQSVAFWCNPISGHATLYWYQQILGQGPKLLIQFQNNGVVDDSQLPKDRFSAERLKGVDSTLKIQPAKLEDSAVYLCASSLPPDTQYFGPGTRLTVL.

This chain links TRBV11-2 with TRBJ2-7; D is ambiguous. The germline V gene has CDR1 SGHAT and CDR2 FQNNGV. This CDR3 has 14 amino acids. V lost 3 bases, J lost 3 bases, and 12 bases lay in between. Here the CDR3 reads CASSFENLYYEQYF. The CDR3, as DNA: TGTGCCAGCAGCTTCGAAAACCTCTACTACGAGCAGTACTTC.

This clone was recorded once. The CDR3 DNA sequence: TGTGCCAGCAGCTTAGGTGTTGCGGGAGGCTTCGGGAATGAGCAGTTCTTC. This codes for CASSLGVAGGFGNEQFF. The J gene is TRBJ2-1, the V gene TRBV7-6, with 8 bases that match TRBD2. V lost 1 base, J lost 7 bases, and 12 bases stayed unmatched. Germline values: CDR1 SGHVS, CDR2 FNYEAQ. The CDR3 consists of 17 residues. Combining the CDR3 with reference TRBV7-6 and TRBJ2-1 gives the whole variable domain GAGVSQSPRYKVTKRGQDVALRCDPISGHVSLYWYRQALGQGPEFLTYFNYEAQQDKSGLPNDRFSAERPEGSISTLTIQRTEQRDSAMYRCASSLGVAGGFGNEQFFGPGTRLTVL.